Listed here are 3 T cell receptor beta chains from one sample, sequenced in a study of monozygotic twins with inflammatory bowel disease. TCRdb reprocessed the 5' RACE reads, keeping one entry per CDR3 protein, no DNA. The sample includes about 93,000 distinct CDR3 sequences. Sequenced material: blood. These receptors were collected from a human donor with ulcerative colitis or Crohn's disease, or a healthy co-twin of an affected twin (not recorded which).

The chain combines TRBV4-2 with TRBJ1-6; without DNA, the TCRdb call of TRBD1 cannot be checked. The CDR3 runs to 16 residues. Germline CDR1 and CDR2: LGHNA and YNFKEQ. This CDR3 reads CASSYRTGGRDSPLHF.

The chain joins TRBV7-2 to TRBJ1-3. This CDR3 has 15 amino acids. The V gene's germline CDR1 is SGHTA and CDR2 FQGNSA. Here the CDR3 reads CASSLESSSGNTIYF. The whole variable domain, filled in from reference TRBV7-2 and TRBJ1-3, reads GAGVSQSPSNKVTEKGKDVELRCDPISGHTALYWYRQSLGQGLEFLIYFQGNSAPDKSGLPSDRFSAERTGGSVSTLTIQRTQQEDSAVYLCASSLESSSGNTIYFGEGSWLTVV.

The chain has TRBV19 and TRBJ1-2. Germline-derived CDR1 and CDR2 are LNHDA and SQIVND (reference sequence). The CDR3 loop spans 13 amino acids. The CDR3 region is CASSIDGNYGYTF.